The 6 T cell receptor beta chains reported below all come from one sample, sequenced in a study of blood T cell repertoires in COVID-19. This table comes from immunoSEQ multiplex PCR, and its TCRdb copy is limited to in-frame clones, with some not included. The repertoire holds more than 200,000 clones, with roughly 91% as singletons. Sequenced input: PBMCs or T cells enriched from blood (not recorded which). These receptors all come from a young man in a cohort exposed to, infected with or recovered from COVID-19 (not recorded which).

This clone was seen a few times. This CDR3 reads CASRDSRSSYNSPLHF. The CDR3 nucleotides are TGTGCCAGCAGGGACTCAAGGAGCTCCTATAATTCACCCCTCCACTTT. The gene calls are TRBV25-1 and TRBJ1-6; D call uncertain. The CDR3 runs to 16 residues. The germline gives CDR1 MGHDK, CDR2 SYGVNS. Trimming took off 6 bases at V and 0 bases at J, with 12 bases between the two ends.

A single count supports this clone. The V and J genes are TRBV24-1 and TRBJ2-1; 7 bases agree with TRBD2. Germline lookup yields CDR1 KGHDR and CDR2 SFDVKD. The CDR3 runs to 15 residues. V shed 4 bases, J shed 7 bases, and the junction held 9 bases outside the gene matches. The CDR3 region is CATSDHKGRENEQFF. In DNA form, the CDR3 reads TGTGCCACCAGTGACCATAAGGGGAGGGAGAATGAGCAGTTCTTC.

The chain carries TRBV6-5 and TRBJ2-1, with 8 positions matching TRBD1. The CDR3 sequence is 12 residues long. The junction had 4 bases not matched to a gene; V was cut back by 5 bases and J by 10 bases. CDR1 is MNHEY, CDR2 SVGAGI, per germline. For the CDR3, the DNA is TGTGCCAGCAGTCAGGGGGCTGGGGAGCAGTTCTTC. It codes for CASSQGAGEQFF.

This chain uses TRBV10-3 with TRBJ2-5; TRBD2 matches 15 bases. This CDR3 is built from 18 residues. The germline V gene encodes CDR1 ENHRY and CDR2 SYGVKD. Trimming removed 6 bases from V and 4 bases from J; junction bases left unmatched: 12. This CDR3 reads CAISPSGLAGGPRETQYF. The CDR3 DNA reads TGTGCCATCAGCCCAAGTGGACTAGCGGGAGGGCCAAGAGAGACCCAGTACTTC.

This chain links TRBV2 with TRBJ2-7; 7 nucleotides agree with TRBD1. The CDR3 extends over 12 amino acids. Germline V gene sequence: CDR1 SNHLY, CDR2 FYNNEI. V was clipped by 4 bases and J by 3 bases; unmatched bases: 0. Here the CDR3 reads CASSGQGYEQYF. In DNA form, the CDR3 reads TGTGCCAGCAGTGGACAGGGCTACGAGCAGTACTTC.

This clone was seen only once. The chain combines TRBV28 with TRBJ1-1; maybe TRBD1 (5 bases). V was shortened by 10 bases and J by 1 base, with 22 bases between the two germline ends. CDR3 length: 16 residues. Germline lookup yields CDR1 MDHEN and CDR2 SYDVKM. The CDR3 bases are TGTGCCATCTTAAACTTCAAGAGACAGACGAACACTGAAGCTTTCTTT. It translates to CAILNFKRQTNTEAFF.